The TCR beta chain described here comes from a study of T cells in localized non-small cell lung cancer. About this clone itself: Its specificity is not known.

Points from the study as a whole: Sequencing covered just one tumor region, so heterogeneity cannot be ruled out. In adjacent lung, a median about 50 of the top 100 tumor clones were found.

Deletions cut 6 bases from V and 7 bases from J, with 7 bases between. This CDR3 has 11 residues. Germline assignment: CDR1 MGHDK and CDR2 SYGVNS. The assay was immunoSEQ multiplex PCR, and TCRdb's table has in-frame clones only and misses some. The sample records 20,000 to 30,000 clones, approximately 83% being singletons. This receptor was taken from a male donor older than 55 with stage II squamous cell lung carcinoma. The starting material was peripheral blood, obtained before any cancer treatment. The chain recombines TRBV25-1 with TRBJ2-1; D is unresolved. DNA for the CDR3: TGTGCCAGCAGCCCTCTGAATGAGCAGTTCTTC. This encodes CASSPLNEQFF. The full variable domain, in which reference TRBV25-1 and TRBJ2-1 provide the parts outside the CDR3, is EADIYQTPRYLVIGTGKKITLECSQTMGHDKMYWYQQDPGMELHLIHYSYGVNSTEKGDLSSESTVSRIRTEHFPLTLESARPSHTSQYLCASSPLNEQFFGPGTRLTVL.